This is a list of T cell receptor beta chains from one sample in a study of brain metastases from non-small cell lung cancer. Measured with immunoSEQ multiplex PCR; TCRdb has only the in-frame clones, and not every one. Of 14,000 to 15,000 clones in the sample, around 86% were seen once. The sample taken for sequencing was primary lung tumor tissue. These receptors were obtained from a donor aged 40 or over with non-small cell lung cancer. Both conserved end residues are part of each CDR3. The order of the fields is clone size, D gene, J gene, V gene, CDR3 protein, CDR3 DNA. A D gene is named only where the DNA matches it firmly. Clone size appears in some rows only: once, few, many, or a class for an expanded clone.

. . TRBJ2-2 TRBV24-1 CATRGRVPGELFF TGTGCCACCAGGGGCAGAGTGCCCGGGGAGCTGTTTTTT
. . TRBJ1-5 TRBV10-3 CAISGQGGSNQPQHF TGTGCCATCAGTGGCCAAGGTGGGAGCAATCAGCCCCAGCATTTT
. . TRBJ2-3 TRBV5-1 CASSLESGRTDTQYF TGCGCCAGCAGCTTGGAGTCGGGACGAACAGATACGCAGTATTTT
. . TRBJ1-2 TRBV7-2 CASSPNLGPYGYTF TGTGCCAGTAGCCCAAACCTGGGGCCCTATGGCTACACCTTC
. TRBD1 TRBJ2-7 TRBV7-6 CASSSWTGLGVGEQYF TGTGCCAGCAGCTCCTGGACAGGGTTAGGTGTGGGAGAGCAGTACTTC
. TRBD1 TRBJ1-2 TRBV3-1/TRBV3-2 CASSRWTGRKASYGYTF TGTGCCAGCAGCCGCTGGACAGGGAGGAAGGCTAGCTATGGCTACACCTTC
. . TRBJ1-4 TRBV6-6 CASRRRAEKLFF TGTGCCAGTCGAAGGAGGGCCGAAAAACTGTTTTTT
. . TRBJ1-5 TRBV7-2 CASSLGIYSNQPQHF TGTGCCAGCAGCTTAGGGATTTATAGCAATCAGCCCCAGCATTTT
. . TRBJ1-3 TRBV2 CASNTYSRNTIYF TGTGCCAGCAACACATATTCGCGAAACACCATATATTTT
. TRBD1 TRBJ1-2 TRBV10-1 CASIQGAPSPYGYTF TGCGCCAGCATTCAGGGGGCCCCGTCCCCTTATGGCTACACCTTC
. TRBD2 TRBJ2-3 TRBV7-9 CASSLGLAGGNEAQYF TGTGCCAGCAGCCTAGGACTAGCGGGGGGGAATGAGGCGCAGTATTTT
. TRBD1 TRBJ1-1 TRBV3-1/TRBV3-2 CASSQTPTGGTEAFF TGTGCCAGCAGCCAAACCCCGACAGGGGGTACTGAAGCTTTCTTT
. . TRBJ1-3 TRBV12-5 CASGSGEVGHTIYF TGTGCTAGTGGTTCTGGGGAGGTGGGACACACCATATATTTT
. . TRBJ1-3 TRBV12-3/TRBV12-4 CASSQGNTIYF TGTGCCAGCAGCCAAGGAAACACCATATATTTT
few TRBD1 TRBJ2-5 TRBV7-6 CASSAQGVVKETQYF TGTGCCAGCAGCGCGCAGGGGGTGGTAAAAGAGACCCAGTACTTC
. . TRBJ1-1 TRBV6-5 CASSYSSVYTEAFF TGTGCCAGCAGTTACTCGTCGGTCTACACTGAAGCTTTCTTT
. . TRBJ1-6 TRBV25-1 CASVEGSGNSPLHF TGTGCCAGCGTGGAGGGGTCAGGGAATTCACCCCTCCACTTT
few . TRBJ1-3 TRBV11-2 CASSFGDSSMWGTGNTIYF TGTGCCAGCAGCTTCGGGGATTCGAGTATGTGGGGTACTGGAAACACCATATATTTT
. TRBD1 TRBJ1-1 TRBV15 CATSSRTGLRTEAFF TGTGCCACCAGCAGTAGGACAGGGTTGCGTACTGAAGCTTTCTTT
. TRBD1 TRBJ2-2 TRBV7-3 CASSSTGVRTGELFF TGTGCCAGCAGCTCAACAGGGGTTCGCACCGGGGAGCTGTTTTTT
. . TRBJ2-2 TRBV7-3 CASSLSSLGAKTGELFF TGTGCCAGCAGCTTAAGCTCCCTAGGGGCTAAAACCGGGGAGCTGTTTTTT
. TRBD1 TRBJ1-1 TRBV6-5 CASIPATGATTEAFF TGTGCCAGCATCCCTGCGACAGGGGCCACCACTGAAGCTTTCTTT
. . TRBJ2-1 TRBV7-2 CASSHSRGGYNEQFF TGTGCCAGCAGCCACTCCAGGGGAGGGTACAATGAGCAGTTCTTC
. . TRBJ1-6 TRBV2 CASSHESVFSSYNSPLHF TGTGCCAGCAGCCATGAGTCTGTATTCAGCTCCTATAATTCACCCCTCCACTTT
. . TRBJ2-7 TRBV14 CASRQGTKGEQYF TGTGCCAGCAGGCAGGGAACAAAAGGGGAGCAGTACTTC
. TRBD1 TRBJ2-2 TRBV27 CASSFRQGSRTGELFF TGTGCCAGCAGTTTCCGACAGGGGAGTAGGACCGGGGAGCTGTTTTTT
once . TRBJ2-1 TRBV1 CTSSQDRHGDAYNEQFF TGCACCAGCAGCCAAGATCGGCATGGGGACGCCTACAATGAGCAGTTCTTC
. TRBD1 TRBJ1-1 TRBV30 CAWSWTGLNTEAFF TGTGCCTGGAGTTGGACAGGGTTGAACACTGAAGCTTTCTTT
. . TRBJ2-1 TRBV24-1 CATSDSYLSYNEQFF TGTGCCACCAGTGATTCTTATCTCTCCTACAATGAGCAGTTCTTC
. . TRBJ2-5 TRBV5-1 CASVGAGRETQYF TGCGCCAGTGTTGGGGCGGGGAGAGAGACCCAGTACTTC
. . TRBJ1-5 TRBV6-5 CASKGGHLDNQPQHF TGTGCCAGCAAGGGGGGGCATTTGGACAATCAGCCCCAGCATTTT
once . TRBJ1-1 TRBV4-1 CASSQVSRNEAFF TGCGCCAGCAGCCAAGTATCCAGAAATGAAGCTTTCTTT
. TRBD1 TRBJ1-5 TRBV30 CAWSPDRGNQPQHF TGTGCCTGGAGTCCGGACAGGGGCAATCAGCCCCAGCATTTT
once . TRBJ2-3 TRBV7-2 CASGGDGTDTQYF TGTGCCAGCGGCGGGGATGGGACAGATACGCAGTATTTT
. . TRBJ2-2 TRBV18 CASSPDTTNTGELFF TGTGCCAGCTCACCGGACACCACGAACACCGGGGAGCTGTTTTTT
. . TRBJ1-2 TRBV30 CAWSVHSYGYTF TGTGCCTGGAGTGTACACTCTTATGGCTACACCTTC
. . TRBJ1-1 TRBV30 CAWTRGVGNTEAFF TGTGCCTGGACTCGAGGCGTTGGGAACACTGAAGCTTTCTTT
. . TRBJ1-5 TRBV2 CASSEGQTNQPQHF TGTGCCAGCAGTGAAGGGCAGACCAATCAGCCCCAGCATTTT
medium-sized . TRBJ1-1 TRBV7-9 CASSLIQGGAEAFF TGTGCCAGCAGCTTAATACAGGGTGGGGCTGAAGCTTTCTTT
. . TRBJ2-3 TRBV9 CASSGGATDTQYF TGTGCCAGCAGCGGGGGGGCGACAGATACGCAGTATTTT
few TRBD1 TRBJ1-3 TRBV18 CASSPKEQGATGNTIYF TGTGCCAGCTCACCGAAAGAACAGGGGGCTACTGGAAACACCATATATTTT
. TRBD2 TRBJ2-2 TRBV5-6 CASSIYLAGGYTGELFF TGTGCCAGCAGCATCTATCTAGCGGGGGGTTACACCGGGGAGCTGTTTTTT
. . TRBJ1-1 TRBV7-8 CASSHRVTEAFF TGTGCCAGCAGCCACAGGGTAACCGAAGCTTTCTTT
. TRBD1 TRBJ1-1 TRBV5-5 CASREGANTEAFF TGTGCCAGCAGAGAGGGGGCGAACACTGAAGCTTTCTTT
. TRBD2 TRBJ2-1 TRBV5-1 CASSLNPSGSGNEQFF TGCGCCAGCAGCTTGAACCCGAGCGGGAGCGGCAATGAGCAGTTCTTC
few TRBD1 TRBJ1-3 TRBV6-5 CASSKQGVGNTIYF TGTGCCAGCAGCAAACAGGGGGTTGGAAACACCATATATTTT
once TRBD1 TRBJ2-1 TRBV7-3 CASSWDRYNEQFF TGTGCCAGCAGCTGGGACAGGTACAATGAGCAGTTCTTC
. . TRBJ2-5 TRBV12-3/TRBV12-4 CASSPGLHETQYF TGTGCCAGCAGCCCGGGACTCCACGAGACCCAGTACTTC
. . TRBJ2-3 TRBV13 CASSLDTGRADTQYF TGTGCCAGCAGCTTGGACACCGGAAGGGCAGATACGCAGTATTTT